Following are 23 T cell receptor beta chains from one sample sequenced in a study of OX40 agonist ivuxolimab in advanced cancers. TCRdb's table, derived via immunoSEQ multiplex PCR, lists solely in-frame clones and lacks some. Here the sample spans roughly 70,000 clones, 75% to 90% being singletons. The sequenced sample was CD4+ or CD8+ T cells sorted from blood, obtained in a trial of the OX40 agonist ivuxolimab. Source of these receptors: an adult with an advanced solid tumor such as melanoma, head and neck, liver or kidney cancer.

The chain joins TRBV7-6 to TRBJ2-7; D ambiguous. The CDR3 has 12 amino acids. Trimming left V 6 bases short and J 5 bases short, with 11 bases between. Germline V gene sequence: CDR1 SGHVS, CDR2 FNYEAQ. CDR3 nucleotide sequence: TGTGCCAGCAGTCACAATAACCACGAGCAGTACTTC. Translated: CASSHNNHEQYF.

V and J are TRBV19 and TRBJ1-3; D uncertain. This CDR3 has 14 residues. V was cut by 4 bases and J by 0 bases, with 7 bases left in between. Germline CDR1 and CDR2: LNHDA and SQIVND (reference sequence). Here the CDR3 reads CASSTRGSGNTIYF. In DNA form, the CDR3 reads TGTGCCAGTAGTACCCGCGGCTCTGGAAACACCATATATTTT. Looking up the rest from reference TRBV19 and TRBJ1-3 gives the full variable domain: DGGITQSPKYLFRKEGQNVTLSCEQNLNHDAMYWYRQDPGQGLRLIYYSQIVNDFQKGDIAEGYSVSREKKESFPLTVTSAQKNPTAFYLCASSTRGSGNTIYFGEGSWLTVV.

The rearrangement uses TRBV6-1 and TRBJ1-1; a weak D match, TRBD1 (5 bases). V lost 2 bases to trimming and J lost 2 bases, with 9 bases between them. This CDR3 has 14 amino acids. Germline CDR1 is MNHNS and CDR2 is SASEGT. This chain's CDR3 is CASSEQGGNTEAFF. CDR3 DNA: TGTGCCAGCAGTGAACAGGGAGGTAACACTGAAGCTTTCTTT.

J is TRBJ1-3 and V is TRBV5-1; D is ambiguous. Per germline, CDR1 SGHRS and CDR2 YFSETQ. Trimming removed 6 bases from V and 0 bases from J, with 4 bases in between. CDR3 length: 12 amino acids. CDR3 DNA sequence: TGCGCCAGCACCAGCTCTGGAAACACCATATATTTT. Its protein is CASTSSGNTIYF. The entire variable domain, with the rest obtained from reference TRBV5-1 and TRBJ1-3, is as follows: KAGVTQTPRYLIKTRGQQVTLSCSPISGHRSVSWYQQTPGQGLQFLFEYFSETQRNKGNFPGRFSGRQFSNSRSEMNVSTLELGDSALYLCASTSSGNTIYFGEGSWLTVV.

V usage is TRBV18 and J usage is TRBJ1-5, with a possible D match to TRBD1 (6 bases). Trimming removed 1 base from V and 8 bases from J, with 9 bases in between. This CDR3 is built from 13 residues. Per the germline V gene, CDR1 is KGHSH and CDR2 is LQKENI. DNA of the CDR3: TGTGCCAGCTCACCACAGGGGGAGAAGCCCCAGCATTTT. Its protein product is CASSPQGEKPQHF.

The chain joins TRBV2 to TRBJ1-5; tentative D call: TRBD1 (5 bases). The CDR3 contains 15 residues. V lost 1 base, J lost 1 base, and 8 bases lay in between. Germline V gene data show CDR1 as SNHLY and CDR2 as FYNNEI. CDR3 amino acids: CASSEVGGSNQPQHF. The CDR3, as DNA: TGTGCCAGCAGTGAAGTTGGGGGGAGCAATCAGCCCCAGCATTTT.

A word on this clone: One junction end does not reproduce the germline sequence, and a read error may be involved. The CDR3 DNA follows: TGCAGCGTTAAAGACTCTAGCAATCAGCCCCAGCATTTT. It specifies CSVKDSSNQPQHF. V usage is TRBV29-1 and J usage is TRBJ1-5; D not certain. The germline gives CDR1 SQVTM, CDR2 ANQGSEA. This CDR3 is built from 13 residues.

As to this clone: It is unclear where the CDR3 begins or ends on the DNA, so no DNA is shown, and the CDR3 is as TCRdb lists it. The gene calls are TRBV28 and TRBJ2-7; the table's D gene call, TRBD1, was not cross checked with the DNA. The V gene's germline CDR1 is MDHEN and CDR2 SYDVKM. Inclusive of both ends, the CDR3 amounts to 14 amino acids. CDR3 amino acids: CASSFGQGARAPYF.

As DNA, the CDR3 is TGCGCCAGCAGCCAAGATCTGACCGGAGGATCCTTCTATACGCAGTATTTT. The encoded protein is CASSQDLTGGSFYTQYF. The chain combines TRBV4-3 with TRBJ2-3, with D possibly TRBD2 on 5 matching bases. V lost 0 bases to trimming and J lost 7 bases, with 20 bases between them. This CDR3 contains 17 residues. CDR1 is LGHNA, CDR2 YSLEER, per germline.

The J gene is TRBJ1-5, the V gene TRBV5-1; D remains unclear. This CDR3 is built from 13 residues. Per the germline V gene, CDR1 is SGHRS and CDR2 is YFSETQ. Trimming left V 4 bases short and J 5 bases short, with 10 bases between. CDR3 in DNA: TGCGCCAGCAGCCGATCAGGCGATCAGCCCCAGCATTTT. Its protein is CASSRSGDQPQHF.

The sample holds a few counts of this clone. The chain combines TRBV4-1 with TRBJ1-2; 9 bases agree with TRBD1. The CDR3 has 16 residues. Germline V gives CDR1 MGHRA, CDR2 YSYEKL. V lost 1 base and J lost 8; bases outside the gene matches: 11. Here the CDR3 reads CASSQVTGGGVGGYTF. The CDR3 region has the DNA TGCGCCAGCAGCCAAGTGACAGGGGGAGGTGTTGGAGGCTACACCTTC.

J is TRBJ2-3 and V is TRBV5-1, with 7 positions matching TRBD2. The germline V gene has CDR1 SGHRS and CDR2 YFSETQ. The CDR3 contains 14 residues. The junction had 3 bases not matched to a gene; V was cut back by 4 bases and J by 1 base. The DNA for the CDR3 is TGCGCCAGCAGCCCTACTAGCGGCACAGATACGCAGTATTTT. Translation: CASSPTSGTDTQYF.

The V gene is TRBV15, the J gene TRBJ1-5; D unresolved. CDR1 is LNHNV, CDR2 YYDKDF, per germline (reference sequence). The CDR3 is made up of 13 amino acids. Trimming shortened V by 1 base and J by 2 bases, and 3 bases separated the two germline ends. The CDR3 nucleotides are TGTGCCACCAGCAGAGGAGGCAATCAGCCCCAGCATTTT. It is translated as CATSRGGNQPQHF.

This clone was observed a handful of times. The chain employs TRBV11-3 and TRBJ2-3; TRBD2 aligns across 9 bases. The CDR3 contains 15 residues. Germline V gives CDR1 SGHNT, CDR2 YENEEA. Trimming cost V 2 bases and J 2 bases; bases outside gene matches: 2. The CDR3 coding sequence is TGTGCCAGCAGCTTACGCGGGGGGGACACAGATACGCAGTATTTT. As protein: CASSLRGGDTDTQYF.

The rearrangement uses TRBV5-1 and TRBJ2-3, with D perhaps matching TRBD1 (6 bases). There are 14 residues in the CDR3. Germline CDR1 is SGHRS and CDR2 is YFSETQ. V shed 0 bases and J shed 2 bases, with 7 bases lying between them. The DNA of the CDR3 is TGCGCCAGCAGCTTGGGACAGGCCACAGATACGCAGTATTTT. As protein: CASSLGQATDTQYF.

J is TRBJ1-1 and V is TRBV2; 7 bases match TRBD1. Trimming removed 8 bases from V and 5 bases from J; junction bases left unmatched: 14. CDR1 and CDR2 (germline): SNHLY, FYNNEI. This CDR3 contains 15 residues. The CDR3 reads CASLREGTARTEAFF. CDR3 DNA sequence: TGTGCCAGCCTGAGAGAAGGGACAGCGCGGACTGAAGCTTTCTTT.

The gene calls are TRBV6-5 and TRBJ1-2, with D possibly TRBD1 on 6 matching bases. CDR1 is MNHEY and CDR2 is SVGAGI in the germline V gene. This CDR3 spans 13 amino acids. The V end was cut by 2 bases, the J end by 8 bases, with 12 bases between. CDR3 coding DNA: TGTGCCAGCAGTTACAACAGGGCCGGGGGCTACACCTTC. The encoded protein is CASSYNRAGGYTF.

The CDR3 here is CASSFTGTVNQPQHF. CDR3 sequence (DNA): TGTGCCAGCAGCTTTACCGGGACAGTCAATCAGCCCCAGCATTTT. V gene TRBV7-9 combines with J gene TRBJ1-5, with 7 positions matching TRBD1. In germline, CDR1 is SEHNR, CDR2 FQNEAQ (reference sequence). The length of the CDR3 is 15 residues. V was clipped by 3 bases and J by 3 bases; unmatched bases: 5.

This clone came up a few times. The genes are TRBV14 and TRBJ2-1; no firm D call. The germline gives CDR1 SGHDN, CDR2 FVKESK. Trimming removed 4 bases from V and 7 bases from J, with 8 bases in between. The CDR3 is 12 amino acids. The CDR3 sequence is CASSRDWNEQFF. Written as DNA, the CDR3 is TGTGCCAGCAGCCGAGACTGGAATGAGCAGTTCTTC.

The chain carries TRBV19 and TRBJ1-1; D unclear. Germline V gene lookup returns CDR1 LNHDA and CDR2 SQIVND (reference sequence). V was pared by 5 bases and J by 5 bases, with 9 bases between. The CDR3 has 12 amino acids. The CDR3 loop is CASSYGKTEAFF. In nucleotides, the CDR3 is TGTGCCAGTAGTTATGGGAAGACTGAAGCTTTCTTT. Full variable domain (outside the CDR3, taken from reference TRBV19 and TRBJ1-1): DGGITQSPKYLFRKEGQNVTLSCEQNLNHDAMYWYRQDPGQGLRLIYYSQIVNDFQKGDIAEGYSVSREKKESFPLTVTSAQKNPTAFYLCASSYGKTEAFFGQGTRLTVV.

The chain carries TRBV5-1 and TRBJ2-7; either TRBD1 or TRBD2 may supply D (5 bases each). The CDR3 extends over 13 amino acids. Deletions cut 3 bases from V and 5 bases from J, with 12 bases between. Germline V lookup: CDR1 SGHRS, CDR2 YFSETQ. CDR3 region: CASSYSGTHEQYF. CDR3 sequence (DNA): TGCGCCAGCAGCTATTCCGGGACCCACGAGCAGTACTTC.

The chain employs TRBV27 and TRBJ2-6; TRBD1 might be the D (6 bases). Germline V CDR1 and CDR2: MNHEY, SMNVEV (reference sequence). The CDR3 is 15 residues long. Trimming removed 7 bases at V and 2 bases at J, with 12 bases between. The DNA for the CDR3 is TGTGCCAGCAACCGGGCAGGGGCTGGGGCCAACGTCCTGACTTTC. This translates into CASNRAGAGANVLTF.

The chain combines TRBV29-1 with TRBJ1-1; D uncertain. The V end was cut by 6 bases, the J end by 6 bases, with 8 bases between. The germline CDR1 and CDR2 sequences are SQVTM and ANQGSEA. The CDR3 totals 10 residues. The DNA for the CDR3 is TGCAGCGTAGAGACGGCTGAAGCTTTCTTT. Amino acid sequence: CSVETAEAFF.